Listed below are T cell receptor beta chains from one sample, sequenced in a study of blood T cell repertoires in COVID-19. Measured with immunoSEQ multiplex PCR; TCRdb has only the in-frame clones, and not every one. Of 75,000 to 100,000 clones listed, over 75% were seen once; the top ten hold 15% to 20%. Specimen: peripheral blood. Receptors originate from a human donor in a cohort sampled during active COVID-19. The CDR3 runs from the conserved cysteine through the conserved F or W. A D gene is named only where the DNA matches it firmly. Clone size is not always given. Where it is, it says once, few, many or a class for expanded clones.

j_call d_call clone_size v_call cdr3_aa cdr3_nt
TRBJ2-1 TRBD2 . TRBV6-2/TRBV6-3 CASSRTSGSSEQFF TGTGCCAGCAGCCGGACTAGCGGGAGTTCTGAGCAGTTCTTC
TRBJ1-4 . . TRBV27 CASSFLGPIGEKLFF TGTGCCAGCAGTTTCCTGGGGCCTATTGGGGAAAAACTGTTTTTT
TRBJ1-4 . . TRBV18 CASSLGREEKLFF TGTGCCAGCTCACTGGGGCGGGAAGAAAAACTGTTTTTT
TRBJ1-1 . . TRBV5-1 CASSITGAGRAEAFF TGCGCCAGCAGCATAACGGGAGCCGGAAGGGCTGAAGCTTTCTTT
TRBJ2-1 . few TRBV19 CASSPQYFQAFLPDEQFF TGTGCCAGTAGCCCCCAATATTTTCAGGCCTTCCTGCCGGATGAGCAGTTCTTC
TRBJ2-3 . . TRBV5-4 CASSSTGLSPDTQYF TGTGCCAGCAGCTCAACGGGACTCTCCCCAGATACGCAGTATTTT
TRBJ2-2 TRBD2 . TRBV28 CASSPPPAGGKTGELFF TGTGCCAGCAGTCCGCCCCCAGCGGGAGGGAAAACCGGGGAGCTGTTTTTT
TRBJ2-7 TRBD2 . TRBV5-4 CASSDTLLATFSYEQYF TGTGCCAGCAGCGATACGCTACTAGCGACCTTCTCCTACGAGCAGTACTTC
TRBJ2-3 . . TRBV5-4 CASSLKSVSTDTQYF TGTGCCAGCAGCTTGAAGTCAGTTAGCACAGATACGCAGTATTTT
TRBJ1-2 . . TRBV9 CASSGTGLSGYTF TGTGCCAGCAGCGGTACAGGGCTTAGTGGCTACACCTTC
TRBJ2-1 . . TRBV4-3 CASSIQRDRRGFHEQFF TGCGCCAGCAGCATACAGCGGGATCGCAGGGGTTTTCATGAGCAGTTCTTC
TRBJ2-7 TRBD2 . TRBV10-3 CAARPAGAFEQYF TGTGCCGCCCGTCCGGCGGGAGCCTTCGAGCAGTACTTC
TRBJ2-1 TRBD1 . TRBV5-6 CASSQGVLGDNEQFF TGTGCCAGCAGTCAGGGGGTGCTAGGCGACAATGAGCAGTTCTTC
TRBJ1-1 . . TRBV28 CASILRRGAEAFF TGTGCCAGCATCCTGAGGCGGGGGGCTGAAGCTTTCTTT
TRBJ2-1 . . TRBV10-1 CASSVRTQGNSYNEQFF TGCGCCAGCAGCGTCAGGACCCAGGGCAACTCCTACAATGAGCAGTTCTTC
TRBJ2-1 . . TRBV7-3 CASRAEGPYNEQFF TGTGCCAGCAGGGCCGAGGGCCCCTACAATGAGCAGTTCTTC
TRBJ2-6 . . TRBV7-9 CASRLSDSGANVLTF TGTGCCAGCCGTTTGAGTGACTCTGGGGCCAACGTCCTGACTTTC
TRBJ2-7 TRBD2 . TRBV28 CASSLLRGASGSIEQYF TGTGCCAGCAGTTTACTTCGAGGGGCTAGCGGGAGCATCGAGCAGTACTTC
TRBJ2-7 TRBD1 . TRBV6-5 CASRAGDRDEQYF TGTGCCAGCCGCGCCGGAGACAGGGACGAGCAGTACTTC
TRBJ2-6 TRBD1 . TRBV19 CASTATGISGANVLTF TGTGCCAGTACCGCGACAGGGATATCTGGGGCCAACGTCCTGACTTTC
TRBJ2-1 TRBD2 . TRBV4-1 CASSPISGVEFF TGCGCCAGCAGCCCGATTAGCGGGGTGGAGTTCTTC
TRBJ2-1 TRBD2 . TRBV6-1 CASSEERAGRSYNEQFF TGTGCCAGCAGTGAAGAGAGAGCGGGAAGGTCCTACAATGAGCAGTTCTTC
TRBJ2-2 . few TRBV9 CASSVRIVADTGELFF TGTGCCAGCAGCGTAAGGATCGTAGCGGACACCGGGGAGCTGTTTTTT
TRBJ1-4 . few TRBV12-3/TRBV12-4 CASRPEDEKLFF TGTGCCAGCAGGCCAGAAGATGAAAAACTGTTTTTT
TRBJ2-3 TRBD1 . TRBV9 CASSAYAGTGTSTDTQYF TGTGCCAGCAGCGCCTATGCCGGGACAGGTACTAGCACAGATACGCAGTATTTT
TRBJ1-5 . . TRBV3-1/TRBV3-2 CASSQDRYSNQPQHF TGTGCCAGCAGCCAAGATCGTTATAGCAATCAGCCCCAGCATTTT
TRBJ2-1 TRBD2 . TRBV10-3 CAISEPGTSTFF TGTGCCATCAGTGAGCCTGGGACTAGCACGTTCTTC
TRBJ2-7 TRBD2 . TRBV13 CASSLGLLAGGQTHREQYF TGTGCCAGCAGCTTAGGCCTCCTAGCGGGAGGCCAGACGCACCGCGAGCAGTACTTC
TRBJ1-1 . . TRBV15 CATSRDRPTVNTEAFF TGTGCCACCAGCAGAGACCGACCGACAGTGAACACTGAAGCTTTCTTT
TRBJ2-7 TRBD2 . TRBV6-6 CASSYPRGNEQYF TGTGCCAGCAGTTACCCGCGGGGGAACGAGCAGTACTTC
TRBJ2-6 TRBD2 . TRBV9 CASSVPGRGPGANVLTF TGTGCCAGCAGCGTTCCCGGGAGGGGCCCTGGGGCCAACGTCCTGACTTTC
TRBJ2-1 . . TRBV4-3 CASSQERTGGNNEQFF TGCGCCAGCAGCCAAGAGAGGACAGGAGGGAACAATGAGCAGTTCTTC
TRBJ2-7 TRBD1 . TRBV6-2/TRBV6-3 CASSFNGQGSWSATYEQYF TGTGCCAGCAGCTTTAACGGACAGGGGAGCTGGAGTGCGACCTACGAGCAGTACTTC
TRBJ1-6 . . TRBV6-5 CASSYIGRRDNSPLHF TGTGCCAGCAGTTACATTGGCAGGCGGGATAATTCACCCCTCCACTTT
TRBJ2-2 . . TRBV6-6 CASTVVRNTGELFF TGTGCCAGCACGGTCGTGCGGAACACCGGGGAGCTGTTTTTT
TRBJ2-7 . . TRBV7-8 CASSLERVPRRADYEQYF TGTGCCAGCAGCTTAGAGAGGGTACCCCGTCGGGCGGACTACGAGCAGTACTTC
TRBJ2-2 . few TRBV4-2 CASSQGQLAGELFF TGTGCCAGCAGCCAAGGGCAGCTAGCAGGGGAGCTGTTTTTT
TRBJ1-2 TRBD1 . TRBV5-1 CASSLILTGNGYTF TGCGCCAGCAGCTTGATACTGACAGGGAATGGCTACACCTTC
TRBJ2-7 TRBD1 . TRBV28 CASSSDRVYEQYF TGTGCCAGCAGTTCGGACAGGGTTTACGAGCAGTACTTC
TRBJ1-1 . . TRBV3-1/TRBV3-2 CASSQGQTTEAFF TGTGCCAGCAGCCAAGGACAGACCACTGAAGCTTTCTTT
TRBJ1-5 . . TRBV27 CASSPLAAGSQPQHF TGTGCCAGCAGTCCGCTGGCAGCGGGCAGTCAGCCCCAGCATTTT
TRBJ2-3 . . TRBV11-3 CASSLGSSSTDTQYF TGTGCCAGCAGCTTAGGCAGTTCTAGCACAGATACGCAGTATTTT
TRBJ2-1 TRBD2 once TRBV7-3 CASRLAGSYNEQFF TGTGCCAGCAGGCTAGCGGGATCCTACAATGAGCAGTTCTTC
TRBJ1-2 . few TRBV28 CASDRGMTFYGYTF TGTGCCAGCGACCGGGGGATGACTTTCTATGGCTACACCTTC
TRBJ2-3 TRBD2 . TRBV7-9 CASSGLADFTDTQYF TGTGCCAGCTCCGGACTAGCCGATTTCACAGATACGCAGTATTTT
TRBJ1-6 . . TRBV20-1 CSASDPSRVDNSPLHF TGCAGTGCTAGTGATCCATCCCGAGTGGATAATTCACCCCTCCACTTT
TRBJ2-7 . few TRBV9 CASSVDSPYEQYF TGTGCCAGCAGCGTAGACAGCCCCTACGAGCAGTACTTC
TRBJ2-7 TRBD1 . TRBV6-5 CASSSGQGRSYEQYF TGTGCCAGCAGTTCGGGACAGGGAAGGTCCTACGAGCAGTACTTC
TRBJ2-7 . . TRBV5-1 CASSLDGTLSDEQYF TGCGCCAGCAGCCTGGACGGGACTTTAAGCGACGAGCAGTACTTC
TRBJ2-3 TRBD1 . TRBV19 CASRGQGTDTQYF TGTGCCAGTCGGGGACAGGGAACAGATACGCAGTATTTT
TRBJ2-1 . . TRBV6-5 CASRASYNEQFF TGTGCCAGCAGGGCCTCCTACAATGAGCAGTTCTTC